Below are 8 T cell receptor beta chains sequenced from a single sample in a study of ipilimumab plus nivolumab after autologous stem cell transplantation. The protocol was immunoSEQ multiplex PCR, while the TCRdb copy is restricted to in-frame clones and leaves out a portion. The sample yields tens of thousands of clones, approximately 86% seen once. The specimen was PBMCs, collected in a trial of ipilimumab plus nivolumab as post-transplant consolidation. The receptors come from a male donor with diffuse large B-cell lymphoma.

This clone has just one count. The CDR3 bases are TGTGCCTGGAGTGCAGTAGGCACCGGGGAGCTGTTTTTT. It is translated as CAWSAVGTGELFF. The J gene is TRBJ2-2, the V gene TRBV30, with D hard to call. V was shortened by 1 base and J by 4 bases, with 7 bases between the two germline ends. Per the germline V gene, CDR1 is GTSNPN and CDR2 is SVGIG (reference sequence). The CDR3 consists of 13 residues.

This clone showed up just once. CDR3 nucleotide sequence: TGTGCCAGCAGTACTGTGAACGACTATGGCTACACCTTC. Translating gives CASSTVNDYGYTF. The chain joins TRBV6-5 to TRBJ1-2; unclear D gene. Germline V gives CDR1 MNHEY, CDR2 SVGAGI. The CDR3 sequence is 13 residues long. V lost 5 bases and J 3 bases, leaving 10 bases between the germline ends.

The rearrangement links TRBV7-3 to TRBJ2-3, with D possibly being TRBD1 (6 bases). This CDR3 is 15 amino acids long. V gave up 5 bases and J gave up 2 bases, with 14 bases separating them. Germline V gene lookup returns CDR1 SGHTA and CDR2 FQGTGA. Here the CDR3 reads CASSETGTDTDTQYF. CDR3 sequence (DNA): TGTGCCAGCAGCGAGACAGGAACCGACACAGATACGCAGTATTTT.

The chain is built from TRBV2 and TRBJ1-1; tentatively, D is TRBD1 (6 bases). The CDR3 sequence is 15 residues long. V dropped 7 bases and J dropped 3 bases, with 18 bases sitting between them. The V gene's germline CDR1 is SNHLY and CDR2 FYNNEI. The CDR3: CASNPWGRVDTEAFF. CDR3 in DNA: TGTGCCAGCAATCCTTGGGGGCGCGTGGACACTGAAGCTTTCTTT.

CDR3 protein: CASSPGFLATNEKLFF. The CDR3 DNA sequence: TGCGCCAGCAGCCCGGGCTTCCTAGCGACTAATGAAAAACTGTTTTTT. V and J are TRBV4-1 and TRBJ1-4, with D hard to call. V dropped 4 bases and J dropped 2 bases, with 14 bases sitting between them. The germline V gene has CDR1 MGHRA and CDR2 YSYEKL. The CDR3 consists of 16 residues.

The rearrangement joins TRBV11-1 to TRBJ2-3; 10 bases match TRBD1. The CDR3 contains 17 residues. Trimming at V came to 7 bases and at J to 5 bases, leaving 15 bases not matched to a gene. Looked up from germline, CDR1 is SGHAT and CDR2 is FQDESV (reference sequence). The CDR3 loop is CASTKSTGGAEIDTQYF. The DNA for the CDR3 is TGTGCCAGCACCAAATCGACAGGGGGCGCTGAGATAGATACGCAGTATTTT.

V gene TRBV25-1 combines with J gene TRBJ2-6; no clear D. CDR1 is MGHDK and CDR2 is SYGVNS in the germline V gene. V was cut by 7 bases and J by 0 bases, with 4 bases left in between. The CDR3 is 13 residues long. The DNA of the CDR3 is TGTGCCAGCACACACTCTGGGGCCAACGTCCTGACTTTC. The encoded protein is CASTHSGANVLTF.

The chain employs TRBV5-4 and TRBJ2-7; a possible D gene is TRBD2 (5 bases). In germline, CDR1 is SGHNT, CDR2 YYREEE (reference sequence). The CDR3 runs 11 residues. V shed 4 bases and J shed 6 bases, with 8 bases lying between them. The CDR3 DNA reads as TGTGCCAGCAGCCTAGGAGGCGAGCAGTACTTC. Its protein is CASSLGGEQYF.